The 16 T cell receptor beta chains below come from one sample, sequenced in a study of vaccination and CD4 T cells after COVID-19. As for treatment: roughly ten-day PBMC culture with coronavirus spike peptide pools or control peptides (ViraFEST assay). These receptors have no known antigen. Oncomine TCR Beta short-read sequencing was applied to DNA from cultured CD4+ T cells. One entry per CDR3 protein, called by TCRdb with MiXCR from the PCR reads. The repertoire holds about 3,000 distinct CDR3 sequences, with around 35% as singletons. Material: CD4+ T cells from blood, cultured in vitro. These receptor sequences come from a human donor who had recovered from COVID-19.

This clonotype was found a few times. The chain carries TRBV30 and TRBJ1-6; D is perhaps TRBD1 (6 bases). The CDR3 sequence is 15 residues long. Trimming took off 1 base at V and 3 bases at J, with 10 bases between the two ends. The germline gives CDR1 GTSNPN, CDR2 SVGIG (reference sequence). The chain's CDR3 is CAWSGTVRYNSPLHF. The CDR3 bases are TGTGCCTGGAGTGGGACAGTACGCTATAATTCACCCCTCCACTTT.

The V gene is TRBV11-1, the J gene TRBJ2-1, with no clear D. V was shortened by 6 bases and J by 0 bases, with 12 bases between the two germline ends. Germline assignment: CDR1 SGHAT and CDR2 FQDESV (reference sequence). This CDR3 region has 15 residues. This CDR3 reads CASRVQSSSYNEQFF. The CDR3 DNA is TGTGCCAGCAGAGTCCAATCATCCTCCTACAATGAGCAGTTCTTC. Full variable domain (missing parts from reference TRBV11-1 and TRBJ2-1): EAEVAQSPRYKITEKSQAVAFWCDPISGHATLYWYRQILGQGPELLVQFQDESVVDDSQLPKDRFSAERLKGVDSTLKIQPAELGDSAMYLCASRVQSSSYNEQFFGPGTRLTVL.

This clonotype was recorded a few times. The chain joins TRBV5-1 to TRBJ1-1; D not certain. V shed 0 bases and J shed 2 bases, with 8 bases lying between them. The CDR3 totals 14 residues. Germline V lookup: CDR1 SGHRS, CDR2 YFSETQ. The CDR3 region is CASSLGQDNTEAFF. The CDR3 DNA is TGCGCCAGCAGCTTGGGGCAGGATAACACTGAAGCTTTCTTT.

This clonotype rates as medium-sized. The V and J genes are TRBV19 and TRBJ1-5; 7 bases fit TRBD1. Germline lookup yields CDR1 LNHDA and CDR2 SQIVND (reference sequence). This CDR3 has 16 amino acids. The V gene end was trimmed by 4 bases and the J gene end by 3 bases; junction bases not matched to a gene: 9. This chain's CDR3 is CASSRRGRGANQPQHF. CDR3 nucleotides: TGTGCCAGTAGTAGGAGGGGGCGAGGGGCCAATCAGCCCCAGCATTTT.

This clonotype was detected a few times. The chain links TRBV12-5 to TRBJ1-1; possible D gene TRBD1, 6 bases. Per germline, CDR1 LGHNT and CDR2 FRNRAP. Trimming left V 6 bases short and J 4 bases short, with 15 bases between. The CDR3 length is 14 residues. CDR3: CASGPDVRGTEAFF. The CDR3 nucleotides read TGTGCTAGTGGACCTGACGTCAGGGGCACTGAAGCTTTCTTT.

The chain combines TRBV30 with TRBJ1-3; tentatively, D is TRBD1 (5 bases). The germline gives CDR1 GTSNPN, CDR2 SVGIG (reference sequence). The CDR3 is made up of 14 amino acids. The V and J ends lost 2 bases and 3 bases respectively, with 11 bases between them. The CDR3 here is CAWSFLTDGNTIYF. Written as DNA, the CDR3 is TGTGCCTGGAGTTTCTTGACAGATGGAAACACCATATATTTT.

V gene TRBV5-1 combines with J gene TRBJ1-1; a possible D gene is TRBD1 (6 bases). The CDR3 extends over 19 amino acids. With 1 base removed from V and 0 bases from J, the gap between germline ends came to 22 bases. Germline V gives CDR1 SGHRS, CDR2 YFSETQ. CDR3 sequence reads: CASSLHHQRGGRMNTEAFF. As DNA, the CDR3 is TGCGCCAGCAGCTTGCATCACCAGAGGGGGGGACGCATGAACACTGAAGCTTTCTTT. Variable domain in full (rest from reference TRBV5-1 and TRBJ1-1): KAGVTQTPRYLIKTRGQQVTLSCSPISGHRSVSWYQQTPGQGLQFLFEYFSETQRNKGNFPGRFSGRQFSNSRSEMNVSTLELGDSALYLCASSLHHQRGGRMNTEAFFGQGTRLTVV.

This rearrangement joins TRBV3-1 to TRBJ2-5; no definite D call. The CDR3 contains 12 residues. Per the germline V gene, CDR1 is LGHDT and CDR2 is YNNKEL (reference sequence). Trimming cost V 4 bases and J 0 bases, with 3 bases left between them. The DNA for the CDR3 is TGTGCCAGCAGCCGGGACCAAGAGACCCAGTACTTC. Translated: CASSRDQETQYF.

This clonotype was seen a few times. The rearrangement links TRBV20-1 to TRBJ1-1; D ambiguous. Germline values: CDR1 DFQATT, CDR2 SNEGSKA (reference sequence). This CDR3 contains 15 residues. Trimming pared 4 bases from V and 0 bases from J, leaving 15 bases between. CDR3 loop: CSAINSETMNTEAFF. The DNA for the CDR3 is TGCAGTGCTATTAACAGTGAAACAATGAACACTGAAGCTTTCTTT.

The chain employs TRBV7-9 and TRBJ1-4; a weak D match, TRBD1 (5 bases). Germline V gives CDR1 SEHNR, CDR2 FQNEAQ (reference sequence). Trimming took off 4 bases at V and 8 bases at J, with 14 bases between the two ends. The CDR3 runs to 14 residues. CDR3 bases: TGTGCCAGCAGCTCGCAGGGTAATTGGGAAAAACTGTTTTTT. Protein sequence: CASSSQGNWEKLFF.

CDR3 bases: TGCAGTGCCCCGGGGGACACAGATACGCAGTATTTT. This sequence encodes CSAPGDTDTQYF. The V call is TRBV20-1, the J call TRBJ2-3, with a possible D match to TRBD2 (6 bases). Germline CDR1 DFQATT, CDR2 SNEGSKA (reference sequence). There are 12 residues in the CDR3. V lost 6 bases and J 2 bases, leaving 9 bases between the germline ends.

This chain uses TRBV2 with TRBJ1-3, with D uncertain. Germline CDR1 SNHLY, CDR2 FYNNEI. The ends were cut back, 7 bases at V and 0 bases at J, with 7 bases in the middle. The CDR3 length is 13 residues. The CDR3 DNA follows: TGTGCCAGCATTTCGCCCTCTGGAAACACCATATATTTT. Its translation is CASISPSGNTIYF. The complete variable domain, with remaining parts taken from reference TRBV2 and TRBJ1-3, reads EPEVTQTPSHQVTQMGQEVILRCVPISNHLYFYWYRQILGQKVEFLVSFYNNEISEKSEIFDDQFSVERPDGSNFTLKIRSTKLEDSAMYFCASISPSGNTIYFGEGSWLTVV.

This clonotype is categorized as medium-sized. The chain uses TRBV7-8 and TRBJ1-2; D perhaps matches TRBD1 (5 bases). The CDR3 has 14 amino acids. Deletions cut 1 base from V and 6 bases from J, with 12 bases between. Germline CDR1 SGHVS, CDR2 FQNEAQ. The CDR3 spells CASSLDRLWDGYTF. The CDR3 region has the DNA TGTGCCAGCAGCTTAGACAGGCTTTGGGATGGCTACACCTTC.

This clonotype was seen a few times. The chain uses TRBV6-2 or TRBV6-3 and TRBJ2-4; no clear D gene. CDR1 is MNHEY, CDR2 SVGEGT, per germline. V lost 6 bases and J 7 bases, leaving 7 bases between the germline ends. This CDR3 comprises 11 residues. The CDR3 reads CASSPRNIQYF. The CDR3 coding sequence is TGTGCCAGCAGCCCGAGGAACATTCAGTACTTC.

The CDR3 protein is CASSQAGDYYYEQYF. The CDR3 DNA reads as TGTGCCAGCAGCCAAGCCGGGGACTACTACTACGAGCAGTACTTC. The rearrangement links TRBV4-2 to TRBJ2-7, with 7 bases aligning to TRBD2. The junction had 6 bases not matched to a gene; V was cut back by 1 base and J by 3 bases. This CDR3 region has 15 residues. In germline, CDR1 is LGHNA, CDR2 YNFKEQ.

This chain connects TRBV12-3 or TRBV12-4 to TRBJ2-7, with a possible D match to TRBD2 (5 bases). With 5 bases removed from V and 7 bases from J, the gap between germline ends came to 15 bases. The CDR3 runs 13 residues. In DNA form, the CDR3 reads TGTGCCAGCAGTGAGAGGGATGGTGGGGAGCAGTACTTC. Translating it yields CASSERDGGEQYF.